Below are 13 T cell receptor beta chains sequenced from a single sample in a study of PD-1 blockade in classical Hodgkin lymphoma. With no exception, relapse followed autologous stem cell transplantation in all patients, and brentuximab vedotin exposure varied. The data were produced by immunoSEQ multiplex PCR, yet TCRdb's version contains in-frame clones alone and is incomplete. The table includes 26,000 or so clones, around 64% detected once. This material consisted of peripheral blood mononuclear cells (PBMCs), taken before the second cycle of nivolumab. Every receptor here comes from a human donor with classical Hodgkin lymphoma.

V is TRBV28 and J is TRBJ1-3; D is possibly TRBD1 (6 bases). The CDR3 runs 15 residues. The germline gives CDR1 MDHEN, CDR2 SYDVKM. Between the trimmed V and J ends, which lost 5 bases and 2 bases, there was a span of 13 bases. CDR3 coding DNA: TGTGCCAGCAGTCACAACAGGGTTCCTGGAAACACCATATATTTT. Translating gives CASSHNRVPGNTIYF.

The chain carries TRBV13 and TRBJ2-3; D could derive from TRBD1 or TRBD2 (6 bases each). This CDR3 is built from 14 residues. Trimming left V 8 bases short and J 5 bases short, with 17 bases between. Germline V gene lookup returns CDR1 PRHDT and CDR2 FYEKMQ (reference sequence). The CDR3 region has the DNA TGTGCCAGCTACCGAAGGGGGGCGGGAGATACGCAGTATTTT. Translating gives CASYRRGAGDTQYF.

This clone is medium-sized within its sample. The chain is built from TRBV2 and TRBJ1-1; tentative D call: TRBD1 (6 bases). V lost 6 bases and J 11 bases, leaving 16 bases between the germline ends. The CDR3 consists of 12 residues. From germline, CDR1 is SNHLY and CDR2 FYNNEI. The CDR3 DNA is TGTGCCAGCAGGGCCCACAGGGAGCCCGCTTTCTTT. This gives the protein CASRAHREPAFF.

This clone was picked up a small number of times. This chain uses TRBV7-9 with TRBJ1-1; D remains unclear. V lost 5 bases to trimming and J lost 0 bases, with 10 bases between them. The CDR3 loop spans 14 amino acids. Germline V CDR1 and CDR2: SEHNR, FQNEAQ (reference sequence). The CDR3, as DNA: TGTGCCAGCAGCCCACAGTTAGTGAACACTGAAGCTTTCTTT. Protein sequence: CASSPQLVNTEAFF.

The chain couples TRBV5-1 to TRBJ2-7, with D possibly matching TRBD1 (5 bases). Trimming took off 2 bases at V and 0 bases at J, with 9 bases between the two ends. Germline V CDR1 and CDR2: SGHRS, YFSETQ. The CDR3 contains 14 residues. The CDR3 sequence is CASSFQGTSYEQYF. The DNA of the CDR3 is TGCGCCAGCAGCTTCCAGGGAACCTCCTACGAGCAGTACTTC.

The chain couples TRBV7-9 to TRBJ2-3; 10 bases align to TRBD2. Germline CDR1 SEHNR, CDR2 FQNEAQ (reference sequence). CDR3 length: 16 residues. Trimming removed 0 bases from V and 2 bases from J; junction bases left unmatched: 2. CDR3 nucleotide sequence: TGTGCCAGCAGCTTAGCAGCGGGGGGGAACACAGATACGCAGTATTTT. This sequence encodes CASSLAAGGNTDTQYF.

The sample holds a few counts of this clone. The chain couples TRBV15 to TRBJ1-4; 9 bases map to TRBD1. Losses at the gene ends were 3 bases for V and 2 bases for J; bases not matched to a gene: 10. The V gene's germline CDR1 is LNHNV and CDR2 YYDKDF (reference sequence). The CDR3 contains 18 residues. The CDR3, as DNA: TGTGCCACCAGCAGTAGGGGACAGGGAGGCCCGACTAATGAAAAACTGTTTTTT. This gives the protein CATSSRGQGGPTNEKLFF.

This clone was found a few times. The chain employs TRBV2 and TRBJ1-2, with a possible D match to TRBD1 (5 bases). The germline gives CDR1 SNHLY, CDR2 FYNNEI. V shed 0 bases and J shed 2 bases, with 13 bases lying between them. The CDR3 spans 16 residues. As DNA, the CDR3 is TGTGCCAGCAGTGAAGCGCTTGGGACGTTAAACTATGGCTACACCTTC. Its translation is CASSEALGTLNYGYTF.

CDR3 region: CASSPTGGANEKLFF. CDR3 nucleotides: TGTGCCAGCAGCCCCACCGGTGGGGCTAATGAAAAACTGTTTTTT. V is TRBV14 and J is TRBJ1-4; D is undetermined. This CDR3 contains 15 residues. The germline V gene has CDR1 SGHDN and CDR2 FVKESK. Trimming took off 4 bases at V and 3 bases at J, with 12 bases between the two ends.

The J gene is TRBJ2-7, the V gene TRBV7-9, with a tentative D call TRBD1 (6 bases). The CDR3 totals 14 residues. V gave up 3 bases and J gave up 6 bases, with 15 bases separating them. Germline CDR1 is SEHNR and CDR2 is FQNEAQ (reference sequence). Here the CDR3 reads CASSLGAGPSEQYF. CDR3 DNA sequence: TGTGCCAGCAGCTTGGGGGCAGGCCCCAGCGAGCAGTACTTC.

V gene TRBV6-6 combines with J gene TRBJ2-7; D is tentatively TRBD1 or TRBD2 (5 bases each). Trimming removed 5 bases from V and 9 bases from J, with 23 bases in between. Germline CDR1 MNHNY, CDR2 SVGAGI (reference sequence). The CDR3 is 15 residues long. The CDR3 loop is CASSPARGLFALQYF. CDR3 nucleotides: TGTGCCAGCAGTCCCGCGAGGGGTCTGTTTGCCCTGCAGTACTTC.

The chain recombines TRBV4-3 with TRBJ2-7, with 7 bases matching TRBD2. The V and J ends lost 4 bases and 2 bases, in that order; junction bases with no gene match: 5. In germline, CDR1 is LGHNA, CDR2 YSLEER. The CDR3 runs 14 residues. CDR3 residues: CASSPSGAPYEQYF. DNA of the CDR3: TGCGCCAGCAGCCCCAGCGGGGCCCCCTACGAGCAGTACTTC.

This sequence joins TRBV6-5 and TRBJ1-2, with D possibly TRBD1 on 5 matching bases. Germline assignment: CDR1 MNHEY and CDR2 SVGAGI. V was cut by 6 bases and J by 2 bases, with 10 bases left in between. The CDR3 runs 13 residues. The CDR3 reads CASSSGPNYGYTF. The CDR3 DNA is TGTGCCAGCAGCTCGGGACCCAACTATGGCTACACCTTC.